This T cell receptor beta chain emerged from a study of blood T cell repertoires in COVID-19. As for the study in general: Sites in the United States, Italy and Spain provided acute and convalescent COVID-19 samples. Sample material is recorded as cDNA or gDNA derived from T cells, B-cell-depleted T cells, or PBMCs.

The V gene end was trimmed by 2 bases and the J gene end by 5 bases; junction bases not matched to a gene: 6. The CDR3 consists of 16 residues. Germline assignment: CDR1 ENHRY and CDR2 SYGVKD. Authors' analysis steps: Amplification of reference gene primers was used by the study to estimate nucleated cell counts. TCRdb's copy holds only in-frame clones and misses some; the assay was immunoSEQ multiplex PCR. V and J calls and clone size are those listed in that table; D and trimming were worked out from the DNA. The sample lists around 70,000 clones, almost 90% occurring once. The receptor was isolated from an elderly woman with active or convalescent COVID-19. This rearrangement joins TRBV10-3 to TRBJ1-1; 12 bases are a match to TRBD1. Sequencing was performed on peripheral blood. This chain's CDR3 is CAISEGTGGKRTEAFF. The CDR3 bases are TGTGCCATCAGTGAGGGGACAGGGGGCAAGAGAACTGAAGCTTTCTTT.